Shown below are 8 T cell receptor beta chains from a single sample sequenced in a study of blood T cell repertoires in COVID-19. The table came from immunoSEQ multiplex PCR; TCRdb's copy has only in-frame clones and leaves some out. The sample records some 250,000 clones, roughly 84% being singletons. Sequenced input: peripheral blood. These receptors all come from a man in his 60s with acute or convalescent COVID-19.

This clone was recorded only once. The chain uses TRBV3-1 (or the pseudogene TRBV3-2) and TRBJ2-5; no clear D. This CDR3 is 14 amino acids long. The V and J ends lost 2 bases and 7 bases respectively, with 14 bases between them. In germline, CDR1 is LGHDT, CDR2 YNNKEL (reference sequence). The CDR3 sequence is CASSQLQAPRTQYF. CDR3 coding DNA: TGTGCCAGCAGCCAACTTCAAGCGCCCCGGACCCAGTACTTC.

The gene calls are TRBV3-1 (or the pseudogene TRBV3-2) and TRBJ2-1; a possible D gene is TRBD2 (7 bases). The CDR3 spans 15 residues. V lost 2 bases, J lost 4 bases, and 12 bases lay in between. The germline CDR1 and CDR2 sequences are LGHDT and YNNKEL (reference sequence). The CDR3 here is CASSQRGGQYNEQFF. CDR3 DNA sequence: TGTGCCAGCAGCCAAAGGGGGGGCCAGTACAATGAGCAGTTCTTC.

The chain uses TRBV5-1 and TRBJ2-3; TRBD1 aligns across 10 bases. V was pared by 4 bases and J by 1 base, with 3 bases of the junction left unmatched. Per the germline V gene, CDR1 is SGHRS and CDR2 is YFSETQ. The CDR3 runs 15 residues. The CDR3 region has the DNA TGCGCCAGCAGCCCTGGGACAGGGGGCACAGATACGCAGTATTTT. Translating gives CASSPGTGGTDTQYF.

The rearrangement joins TRBV10-2 to TRBJ1-5, with TRBD1 identical over 10 bases. Germline trimming cut 2 bases from V and 5 bases from J; bases unmatched to any gene: 9. This CDR3 contains 17 residues. Looked up from germline, CDR1 is WSHSY and CDR2 is SAAADI. The CDR3 region has the DNA TGCGCCAGCAGTGAGCCGGCGGGACAGGGGAGGCATCAGCCCCAGCATTTT. It is translated as CASSEPAGQGRHQPQHF.

The CDR3 sequence is CASNPGQYLNYGYTF. DNA for the CDR3: TGTGCCAGCAACCCGGGACAGTACCTTAACTATGGCTACACCTTC. The chain uses TRBV28 and TRBJ1-2, with TRBD1 identical over 7 bases. CDR1 and CDR2 from the germline V gene are MDHEN and SYDVKM. Trimming removed 7 bases from V and 1 base from J; junction bases left unmatched: 9. This CDR3 contains 15 residues.

The V and J genes are TRBV18 and TRBJ1-3; TRBD1 aligns across 7 bases. Trimming removed 2 bases from V and 2 bases from J; junction bases left unmatched: 0. Germline V gene sequence: CDR1 KGHSH, CDR2 LQKENI. CDR3 size: 14 residues. The CDR3 region has the DNA TGTGCCAGCTCACCAGGGACAGCTGGAAACACCATATATTTT. Its protein product is CASSPGTAGNTIYF. Variable domain in full (rest from reference TRBV18 and TRBJ1-3): NAGVMQNPRHLVRRRGQEARLRCSPMKGHSHVYWYRQLPEEGLKFMVYLQKENIIDESGMPKERFSAEFPKEGPSILRIQQVVRGDSAAYFCASSPGTAGNTIYFGEGSWLTVV.

The chain joins TRBV6-5 to TRBJ2-1; D not certain. The CDR3 consists of 12 residues. In germline, CDR1 is MNHEY, CDR2 SVGAGI. Deletions cut 10 bases from V and 0 bases from J, with 7 bases between. This CDR3 reads CAIAASYNEQFF. The CDR3 DNA sequence: TGTGCCATAGCAGCCTCCTACAATGAGCAGTTCTTC.

V gene TRBV3-1 (or the pseudogene TRBV3-2) combines with J gene TRBJ2-4; 11 positions match TRBD2. This CDR3 comprises 16 residues. V trimming: 1 base; J trimming: 7 bases; junction bases outside the gene matches: 6. Germline V gene sequence: CDR1 LGHDT, CDR2 YNNKEL (reference sequence). The CDR3 reads CASSQGVSGRANIQYF. Here the CDR3 DNA reads TGTGCCAGCAGCCAAGGGGTTAGCGGGAGGGCCAACATTCAGTACTTC.